One T cell receptor (beta chain) is described in this entry. The sample originates from a study of blood T cell repertoires in COVID-19. Study-level information: Acute-phase and convalescent COVID-19 samples originated in the United States, Italy and Spain. Sample material is recorded as cDNA or gDNA derived from T cells, B-cell-depleted T cells, or PBMCs.

While infection was still active, Seattle patients were enrolled and then followed longitudinally. Authors' data handling: Estimation of nucleated cell counts relied on the amplification of reference gene primers. Method: immunoSEQ multiplex PCR; TCRdb's copy keeps in-frame clones and lacks some. V and J calls and clone size come straight from that table; D and trimming were deduced from the DNA. The repertoire has around 310,000 clones, more than 80% of them found once; the top ten carry roughly 7.3%. The germline CDR1 and CDR2 sequences are LGHDT and YNNKEL (reference sequence). This CDR3 has 15 amino acids. Trimming took 4 bases from V and 4 from J; bases not matched to a gene: 7.

The chain combines TRBV3-1 (or the pseudogene TRBV3-2) with TRBJ1-2; 9 bases align to TRBD1. This clonotype originated in a woman younger than 45 with COVID-19, enrolled during active disease. Sequencing was performed on peripheral blood. In DNA, the CDR3 is TGTGCCAGCAGCCGCAACGGACAGGGGACCTATGGCTACACCTTC. It yields the protein CASSRNGQGTYGYTF.